This T cell receptor (beta chain) comes out of a study of T-cell memory formation after mild COVID-19. TCRdb ran MiXCR on the 5' RACE reads and lists one entry per CDR3 protein. Here the sample spans about 340,000 distinct CDR3 sequences, around 21% being singletons. The CDR3 length is 13 residues. CDR1 is LGHNA, CDR2 YSLEER, per germline. V lost 0 bases and J lost 5, with 7 bases in between. The TCR sequence derives from an adult woman who had mild COVID-19 (a few samples of this study predate the infection). Cell type and time point are not known. The J gene is TRBJ2-5, the V gene TRBV4-3; no firm D call. The sequencing sample was made of PBMCs or a T cell subset sorted from them (not recorded which). CDR3 nucleotide sequence: TGCGCCAGCAGCCAAGATTCAGCGGAGACCCAGTACTTC. Translated: CASSQDSAETQYF.